A selection of T cell receptor beta chains follows, all from one sample in a study of CD8+CD57+ T cells in acquired aplastic anemia. TCRdb analysed the reads with MiXCR anew, one entry per CDR3 protein. The sample lists roughly 98,000 distinct CDR3 sequences, around 62% seen once, with over 55% in the top ten. Sequenced: sorted CD4+, CD8+, or CD8+CD57+ T cells (not recorded which) from PBMCs. All receptors come from a human donor with aplastic anemia. Both conserved end residues are part of each CDR3. D genes are given only for firm matches. Clone size is shown for a subset of rows, as once, few, many or a class of expanded clone.

clone_size,j_call,d_call,v_call,cdr3_aa,cdr3_nt
NA,TRBJ2-7,NA,TRBV7-2,CASSIGYSYEQYF,TGTGCCAGCAGCATCGGATACTCCTACGAACAGTACTTC
few,TRBJ1-1,NA,TRBV10-3,CAISEQVKTEAFF,TGTGCCATCAGTGAGCAGGTGAAAACTGAAGCTTTCTTT
NA,TRBJ2-1,TRBD2,TRBV9,CASSDGTMTYNEQFF,TGTGCCAGCAGCGACGGGACTATGACCTACAATGAGCAGTTCTTC
NA,TRBJ2-2,NA,TRBV19,CASKGLRAGELFF,TGTGCCAGTAAGGGGTTAAGGGCCGGGGAGCTGTTTTTT
NA,TRBJ2-7,TRBD2,TRBV20-1,CSAPSAAGGPSEQYF,TGCAGTGCCCCTTCGGCAGCGGGAGGGCCTAGCGAGCAGTACTTC
once,TRBJ2-7,NA,TRBV25-1,CASSLGGDKSYEQYF,TGTGCCAGCAGCTTAGGGGGGGACAAATCCTACGAGCAGTACTTC
NA,TRBJ2-1,NA,TRBV10-3,CAIRDTYNEQFF,TGTGCCATCAGGGACACGTACAATGAGCAGTTCTTC
many,TRBJ1-1,NA,TRBV25-1,CATRPSVPRGNTEAFF,TGTGCCACCCGACCAAGTGTCCCTCGGGGGAACACTGAAGCTTTCTTT
NA,TRBJ2-5,NA,TRBV10-2,CASSELGLNQETQYF,TGCGCCAGCAGTGAGTTGGGGCTGAACCAAGAGACCCAGTACTTC
NA,TRBJ1-1,NA,TRBV29-1,CSAPGARNTEAFF,TGCAGCGCCCCAGGGGCTCGTAACACTGAAGCTTTCTTT
few,TRBJ1-6,NA,TRBV12-3/TRBV12-4,CASSQYSPLHF,TGTGCCAGCAGCCAATATTCACCCCTCCACTTT
NA,TRBJ2-7,NA,TRBV2,CASSVIGGQYF,TGTGCCAGCAGTGTTATCGGGGGGCAGTACTTC
once,TRBJ2-7,TRBD2,TRBV20-1,CSAKGLAGSYEQYF,TGCAGTGCTAAGGGACTAGCGGGTTCCTACGAGCAGTACTTC
NA,TRBJ2-7,NA,TRBV7-8,CASARTAYEQYF,TGTGCCAGCGCTCGGACCGCCTACGAGCAGTACTTC
NA,TRBJ2-7,NA,TRBV10-2,CASSEGSLYEQYF,TGCGCCAGCAGTGAAGGGAGTCTTTACGAGCAGTACTTC
NA,TRBJ1-4,TRBD1,TRBV10-3,CASSLGQTNEKLFF,TGTGCCAGCAGTTTGGGACAGACTAATGAAAAACTGTTTTTT
few,TRBJ2-1,NA,TRBV10-3,CATRSEYNEQFF,TGTGCCACCCGATCCGAGTACAATGAGCAGTTCTTC
NA,TRBJ2-2,TRBD2,TRBV4-1,CASSHLAGSNTGELFF,TGCGCCAGCAGCCACTTAGCGGGTTCGAACACCGGGGAGCTGTTTTTT
NA,TRBJ2-7,TRBD2,TRBV20-1,CSARDSSGAYEQYF,TGCAGTGCTAGAGATTCCAGCGGGGCCTACGAGCAGTACTTC
NA,TRBJ2-7,NA,TRBV19,CASSRPGSYEQYF,TGTGCCAGTAGTAGGCCTGGGAGCTACGAGCAGTACTTC
once,TRBJ2-1,NA,TRBV5-1,CASSLAHNEQFF,TGCGCCAGCAGCTTGGCCCACAATGAGCAGTTCTTC
few,TRBJ1-2,NA,TRBV28,CASSLSGPNYGYTF,TGTGCCAGCAGTTTGTCAGGCCCTAACTATGGCTACACCTTC
NA,TRBJ2-3,NA,TRBV29-1,CSVGRQEGYPDTQYF,TGCAGCGTTGGACGACAGGAGGGGTACCCAGATACGCAGTATTTT
NA,TRBJ1-2,TRBD1,TRBV7-9,CASSGYGQGRRGYTF,TGTGCCAGCAGCGGATATGGACAGGGGAGACGTGGCTACACCTTC
NA,TRBJ2-7,TRBD1,TRBV20-1,CSARSGTGRWEREQYF,TGCAGTGCTAGGTCAGGGACAGGGCGGTGGGAGAGAGAGCAGTACTTC
once,TRBJ2-7,NA,TRBV19,CASSTAGQLPWEQYF,TGTGCCAGTAGTACTGCGGGACAGCTACCTTGGGAGCAGTACTTC
NA,TRBJ1-2,NA,TRBV7-6,CASSSFQQGYYGYTF,TGTGCCAGCAGCTCCTTTCAACAGGGATACTATGGCTACACCTTC
many,TRBJ2-5,NA,TRBV9,CASSSALGAQETQYF,TGTGCCAGCAGCTCAGCATTGGGGGCCCAAGAGACCCAGTACTTC
few,TRBJ2-2,TRBD2,TRBV4-1,CASSQENGGKTGELFF,TGCGCCAGCAGCCAAGAGAACGGGGGGAAGACCGGGGAGCTGTTTTTT
NA,TRBJ1-6,TRBD1,TRBV25-1,CASAGTGNSPLHF,TGTGCCAGCGCTGGGACAGGGAATTCACCCCTCCACTTT
NA,TRBJ2-2,NA,TRBV7-7,CASSSSTGGLFF,TGTGCTAGCAGCTCGTCCACCGGGGGGCTGTTTTTT
NA,TRBJ2-7,TRBD1,TRBV7-9,CASSLRGDRYEQYF,TGTGCCAGCAGCTTAAGAGGGGACAGGTACGAGCAGTACTTC
NA,TRBJ1-4,NA,TRBV10-3,CAISESNEKLFF,TGTGCCATCAGTGAGTCGAATGAAAAACTGTTTTTT
NA,TRBJ1-2,NA,TRBV20-1,CSARDFQENYGYTF,TGCAGTGCTAGAGATTTCCAGGAGAACTATGGCTACACCTTC
few,TRBJ2-3,TRBD1,TRBV20-1,CSASPRDRSTDTQYF,TGCAGTGCTTCACCTCGGGACAGAAGCACAGATACGCAGTATTTT
NA,TRBJ2-7,TRBD1,TRBV20-1,CSAWGDRAYEQYF,TGCAGTGCTTGGGGGGACAGGGCCTACGAGCAGTACTTC
few,TRBJ1-4,NA,TRBV15,CATSRDRSAQGEKLFF,TGTGCCACCAGCAGAGATAGGTCGGCCCAGGGGGAAAAACTGTTTTTT
few,TRBJ1-6,NA,TRBV7-6,CASSLGPQGSPLHF,TGTGCCAGCAGCTTAGGACCACAGGGTTCACCCCTCCACTTT
few,TRBJ1-5,NA,TRBV7-9,CASAGPSFQPQHF,TGTGCCAGCGCGGGACCGTCGTTTCAGCCCCAGCATTTT
NA,TRBJ2-1,TRBD2,TRBV24-1,CATSVSGSSIEQFF,TGTGCCACCAGCGTCAGCGGGAGTTCCATTGAGCAGTTCTTC
NA,TRBJ2-7,TRBD1,TRBV10-2,CASSVLDRGREQYF,TGCGCCAGCAGTGTCTTAGACAGGGGGCGCGAGCAGTACTTC
NA,TRBJ2-7,NA,TRBV7-3,CASSLARYEQYF,TGTGCCAGCAGCCTCGCGAGATACGAGCAGTACTTC
NA,TRBJ2-1,TRBD2,TRBV20-1,CSARVLGTSGTNNEQFF,TGCAGTGCTAGAGTCCTAGGGACTAGCGGGACCAACAATGAGCAGTTCTTC
NA,TRBJ2-5,TRBD2,TRBV6-4,CASSPAGGQGETQYF,TGTGCCAGCAGCCCAGCGGGGGGCCAGGGGGAGACCCAGTACTTC
many,TRBJ2-1,NA,TRBV6-1,CASRDWYNEQFF,TGTGCCAGCAGAGATTGGTACAATGAGCAGTTCTTC
NA,TRBJ2-1,TRBD2,TRBV20-1,CSARFRAGRVEQFF,TGCAGTGCTAGGTTTCGAGCGGGACGAGTTGAGCAGTTCTTC
NA,TRBJ1-2,NA,TRBV12-3/TRBV12-4,CASSNTASGGYTF,TGTGCCAGCAGCAACACAGCATCGGGTGGCTACACCTTC
few,TRBJ1-6,TRBD1,TRBV7-2,CASSFRDRTNSPLHF,TGTGCCAGCAGCTTCCGGGACAGAACGAATTCACCCCTCCACTTT
NA,TRBJ2-7,NA,TRBV4-3,CASSQELRGTVPYEQYF,TGCGCCAGCAGCCAAGAACTTCGAGGGACGGTTCCCTACGAGCAGTACTTC
NA,TRBJ2-3,NA,TRBV7-3,CASSPGQTDTQYF,TGTGCCAGCAGCCCAGGACAGACAGATACGCAGTATTTT
NA,TRBJ1-1,NA,TRBV7-6,CASSLGSLTEAFF,TGTGCCAGCAGCTTAGGGTCTCTCACTGAAGCTTTCTTT
few,TRBJ2-6,TRBD1,TRBV2,CASRTPTGNVGANVLTF,TGTGCCAGCAGGACTCCGACAGGGAATGTGGGGGCCAACGTCCTGACTTTC
NA,TRBJ1-1,NA,TRBV11-2,CASSLPSTGNTEAFF,TGTGCCAGCAGCCTCCCCTCGACGGGGAACACTGAAGCTTTCTTT
NA,TRBJ2-5,TRBD1,TRBV24-1,CATSTGVGETQYF,TGTGCCACCAGTACAGGGGTGGGAGAGACCCAGTACTTC